This T cell receptor (beta chain) was captured by sequencing in a study of blood T cell repertoires in COVID-19 (dated by TCRdb to the early 2020s). Regarding the research as a whole: The collaborator samples originated in the United States, Italy and Spain and spanned the acute and convalescent phases of COVID-19. The material from the prospective study consisted of cDNA or gDNA derived from T cells, B-cell-depleted T cells, or PBMCs. Subjects who had been exposed to COVID-19, were actively infected with it, or had recovered from it provided the deeply sampled blood TCRbeta repertoires that made up the dataset. The repertoires were made available in a free public database intended to serve as a resource for research on the immune response to SARS-CoV-2. The samples were drawn from the first 160 participants of the ongoing ImmuneRACE study and from under 1,500 subjects provided by 6 global collaborators. The sample metadata nearly always contained a de-identified subject ID, COVID-19 status, age in years and sex. HLA class I and class II types, where available, came from metadata supplied by the sample provider rather than from assay-based typing. The research as a whole found: The quantity of clinical and demographic metadata differed by source and by participant and was supplied without curation.

Participants in the prospective study were aged roughly 18 to 89 years, lived in 24 United States geographic areas, and enrolled through a virtual design. To assign participants to cohorts, the prospective study relied on clinical history that participants themselves reported in a screening survey and a study questionnaire. For ImmuneRACE Cohort 3, a participant was defined as recovered based on two consecutive negative NP/OP PCR tests, clearance by a healthcare professional, or resolution of symptoms. In the prospective study, mobile phlebotomists collected whole blood, serum and a nasopharyngeal or oropharyngeal swab from each participant. Participants in the prospective study had the option to provide additional blood draws and questionnaires over an approximately 2-month period. Blood samples from the prospective study were shipped frozen or at room temperature prior to DNA extraction. The CDR3 goes from the cysteine to the phenylalanine over 17 residues. Only the CDR3 DNA stays, 51 bases, in frame from base 1. Germline trimming: 4 bases from V, 2 bases from J; junction bases outside gene matches: 11. The germline V gene specifies SGHRS as CDR1 and YFSETQ as CDR2.

About this clone: This clone's antigen is unknown. No qualities accompany the bases; no much larger clone lies one base away.

TCRbeta CDR3 regions were amplified from genomic DNA by means of the immunoSEQ Assay, a bias-controlled multiplex PCR. Turning to the authors' computational methods: Nucleated cell counts per sample were estimated from amplification of reference gene primers within the assay. Sequence reads were collapsed and filtered to measure the absolute abundance of every unique TCRbeta CDR3 rearrangement. For each sample, productive Simpson clonality was calculated by taking the square root of Simpson's diversity index across productive rearrangements. As stored in TCRdb, this immuneACCESS dataset retains in-frame rearrangements with V and J assigned. A fraction of the clones does not appear; measured against another copy, unresolved V genes explain less than half of the discrepancy, and the remainder lacks a known reason. The V and J calls and the clone size are those of that table, but D and trimming were determined from the DNA. This sample is represented by 95,000 to 150,000 clones; over 80% of them were singletons. The top ten clones comprise nearly 4% of the sample.

The sequenced sample consisted of PBMCs or T cells enriched from blood (not recorded which). The chain is encoded by TRBV5-1 joined to TRBJ2-3; TRBD2 agrees with 9 junctional bases. The clonotype was recovered from a woman aged 30 to 39 who had recovered from COVID-19. The nucleotide sequence reads TGCGCCAGCAGCACGGCGGCGGGAGGGGTGGTCACAGATACGCAGTATTTT. This is translated as CASSTAAGGVVTDTQYF.